This T cell receptor (beta chain) is from a study of T-cell memory formation after mild COVID-19. This clonotype was picked up a small number of times. MiXCR, run by TCRdb on the 5' RACE reads, gives a single entry per CDR3 protein. The sample consists of 250,000 to 300,000 distinct CDR3 sequences, 15% to 20% of them appearing once. The junction had 8 bases not matched to a gene; V was cut back by 7 bases and J by 9 bases. There are 14 residues in the CDR3. This chain joins TRBV12-3 or TRBV12-4 and TRBJ1-6, with 8 bases lining up with TRBD1. The receptor was derived from a man aged 18-30 years who had mild COVID-19 (a few samples of this study predate the infection). Cell type and time point are not known. The sample consisted of PBMCs or a T cell subset sorted from them (not recorded which). CDR3 amino acids: CASKMTGVRSPLHF. The CDR3, as DNA: TGTGCCAGCAAGATGACAGGGGTTCGTTCACCCCTCCACTTT.